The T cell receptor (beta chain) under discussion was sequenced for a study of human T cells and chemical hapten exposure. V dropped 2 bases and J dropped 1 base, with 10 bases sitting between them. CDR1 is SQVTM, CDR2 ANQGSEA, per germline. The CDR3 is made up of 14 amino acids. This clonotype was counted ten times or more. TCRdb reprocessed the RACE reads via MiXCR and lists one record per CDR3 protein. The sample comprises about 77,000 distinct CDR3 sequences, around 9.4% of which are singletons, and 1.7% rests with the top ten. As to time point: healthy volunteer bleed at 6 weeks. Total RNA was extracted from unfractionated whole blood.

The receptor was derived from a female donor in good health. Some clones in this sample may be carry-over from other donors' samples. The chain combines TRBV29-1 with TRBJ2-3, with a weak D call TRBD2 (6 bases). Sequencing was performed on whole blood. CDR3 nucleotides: TGCAGCGTTGAAAGCGGGTTAGGCACAGATACGCAGTATTTT. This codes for CSVESGLGTDTQYF.